This TCR beta chain was sequenced for a study of CD8 T cells in ankylosing spondylitis. Making use of molecular barcodes, quantitative 5'-RACE generated TCR beta libraries. TCRdb analysed the 5' RACE reads with MiXCR anew, one entry per CDR3 protein. The data show fewer than 550,000 distinct CDR3 sequences, 5.3% seen once. This clonotype appeared many times. Antigen specificity is unknown. Study observations and caveats: Made up of about eight highly homologous variants, a TCR beta motif appeared characteristic of ankylosing spondylitis blood. A number of the motif variants had already been described in reactive arthritis synovial fluid and blood.

V gave up 1 base and J gave up 8 bases, with 18 bases separating them. CDR1 is MNHEY and CDR2 is SVGAGI in the germline V gene. CDR3 length: 15 residues. Sequencing was carried out using blood, either unsorted or a sorted T cell fraction (not recorded which). The rearrangement links TRBV6-5 to TRBJ2-7; TRBD1 or TRBD2 may be the D gene (5 bases each). The receptor's source is a male donor with ankylosing spondylitis. The CDR3: CASSYYGTSANQQYF. CDR3 DNA sequence: TGTGCCAGCAGTTACTACGGGACCTCCGCGAACCAGCAGTACTTC.